This is a list of T cell receptor beta chains from one sample in a study of blood T cell repertoires in COVID-19. Sequencing used immunoSEQ multiplex PCR; TCRdb keeps in-frame clones, though not all of them. The sample records around 210,000 clones, 84% being singletons. The specimen was peripheral blood. These receptors were taken from a woman at least 80 years old with COVID-19, enrolled during active disease. The CDR3 runs from the conserved cysteine through the conserved F or W. D genes are given only for firm matches. Expanded clones are given a class, and other clones once, few, many or no size at all.

TRBV2	TRBD1	-	TRBJ1-5	TGTGCCAGCAGTGCGGACAGGGGCGTTGGTCAGCCCCAGCATTTT	CASSADRGVGQPQHF
TRBV4-1	-	-	TRBJ2-1	TGCGCCAGCAGCCAAGACCCTCAATTCGGGAGTACTAATCCCTACAATGAGCAGTTCTTC	CASSQDPQFGSTNPYNEQFF
TRBV6-5	-	-	TRBJ1-1	TGTGCCAGCAGTTCTTACAGGGTATCTGAAGCTTTCTTT	CASSSYRVSEAFF
TRBV10-3	-	-	TRBJ1-3	TGTGCCATCAGTGAGTCGGTGGGGGCCAACACCATATATTTT	CAISESVGANTIYF
TRBV6-5	-	-	TRBJ1-2	TGTGCTAAGAGCTCAGGGGTTGGCTACACCTTC	CAKSSGVGYTF
TRBV15	-	-	TRBJ2-1	TGTGCCACCAGCAGAGGCGGACTTGGCAATGAGCAGTTCTTC	CATSRGGLGNEQFF
TRBV9	-	-	TRBJ1-1	TGTGCCAGCAGCGTAGATGACGGGAGGGGGACTGAAGCTTTCTTT	CASSVDDGRGTEAFF
TRBV11-2	-	few	TRBJ1-2	TGTGCCAGCACCCGGGGGGAGGGGGATGGCTACACCTTC	CASTRGEGDGYTF
TRBV5-4	-	-	TRBJ2-3	TGTGCCAGCGGGGCAGGGCGCACAGATACGCAGTATTTT	CASGAGRTDTQYF
TRBV13	TRBD2	-	TRBJ2-3	TGTGCCAGCAGCTTAAGTTGGGCGGGGGGAAGCACAGATACGCAGTATTTT	CASSLSWAGGSTDTQYF
TRBV19	TRBD1	-	TRBJ1-5	TGTGCCAGCCGGGACAGGGGTCATCAGCCCCAGCATTTT	CASRDRGHQPQHF
TRBV2	-	-	TRBJ1-1	TGTGCCAGCAGTGAATTGACAGATAACACTGAAGCTTTCTTT	CASSELTDNTEAFF
TRBV28	TRBD1	-	TRBJ1-2	TGTGCCAGCAGTGCCTCGGGACAGGGGTCGTATGGCTACACCTTC	CASSASGQGSYGYTF
TRBV19	TRBD2	-	TRBJ2-5	TGTGCCAGCCACGGGACTAGCGGGTGGACCCAGTACTTC	CASHGTSGWTQYF
TRBV5-6	-	-	TRBJ1-4	TGTGCCAGCAGCCCACTGGTGACTAATGAAAAACTGTTTTTT	CASSPLVTNEKLFF
TRBV5-1	-	once	TRBJ2-5	TGCGCCAGCAGTGGAGTCCGCCAGGGTATAGAAGAGACCCAGTACTTC	CASSGVRQGIEETQYF
TRBV5-1	-	-	TRBJ1-6	TGCGCCAGCAGAGCGGGACAAAATTCACCCCTCCACTTT	CASRAGQNSPLHF
TRBV18	TRBD1	-	TRBJ1-5	TGTGCCAGCTCACCGAGAAAGGGGGCGGATAGCAATCAGCCCCAGCATTTT	CASSPRKGADSNQPQHF
TRBV6-5	-	-	TRBJ2-1	TGTGCCAGCAGTTACACGGCCTCAGCGGGTGAACAGTTCTTC	CASSYTASAGEQFF
TRBV18	-	once	TRBJ2-5	TGTGCCAGCTCACCGGCCCCATTGTGGGCAGAGACCCAGTACTTC	CASSPAPLWAETQYF
TRBV6-5	TRBD1	-	TRBJ2-7	TGTGCCAGCAGTACCGGGACAGCCTCCTACGAGCAGTACTTC	CASSTGTASYEQYF
TRBV5-1	TRBD1	-	TRBJ1-5	TGCGCCAGCAGCCTACAGGGGGGTCAGCCCCAGCATTTT	CASSLQGGQPQHF
TRBV7-3	-	-	TRBJ1-5	TGTGCCAGCAGCTTAGGGGGGGAACACAATCAGCCCCAGCATTTT	CASSLGGEHNQPQHF
TRBV3-1/TRBV3-2	TRBD2	-	TRBJ2-3	TGTGCCAGCAGCCTGACTAGCGGGAGTGGTACAGATACGCAGTATTTT	CASSLTSGSGTDTQYF
TRBV6-6	-	few	TRBJ1-4	TGTGCCAGCACGAGGGGGATTAATGAAAAACTGTTTTTT	CASTRGINEKLFF
TRBV4-1	TRBD2	-	TRBJ2-7	TGCGCCAGCAGCCAAGGTCTTCTAGCGGGGACCTACGAGCAGTACTTC	CASSQGLLAGTYEQYF
TRBV5-4	TRBD2	once	TRBJ2-7	TGTGCCAGCAGCTTGGGGGGACTAGCGGTGGGCGAGCAGTACTTC	CASSLGGLAVGEQYF
TRBV19	-	-	TRBJ2-7	TGTGCCAGTAGTCCATCGAGCCCGCCGGGCTCCTACGAGCAGTACTTC	CASSPSSPPGSYEQYF
TRBV28	-	-	TRBJ1-4	TGTGCCAGCAGCCCAGCGGGACTTGCAACTAATGAAAAACTGTTTTTT	CASSPAGLATNEKLFF
TRBV19	-	-	TRBJ1-2	TGTGCCAGTAGTATAGATGGCAGAAGAGCGTCAGCTAACTATGGCTACACCTTC	CASSIDGRRASANYGYTF
TRBV9	-	-	TRBJ2-7	TGTGCCAGCAGCGTAGGTCTCGACAGCTCCTACGAGCAGTACTTC	CASSVGLDSSYEQYF
TRBV19	TRBD1	-	TRBJ2-7	TGTGCCAGTAGTACCGCTGGGACAGTGAAGACCTACGAGCAGTACTTC	CASSTAGTVKTYEQYF
TRBV3-1/TRBV3-2	-	few	TRBJ2-1	TGTGCCAGCAGCCCCAACCACCACTTCCGGTTCTTC	CASSPNHHFRFF
TRBV2	-	-	TRBJ1-2	TGTGCCAGCCGCGTTCGTCTCCCCCGGGAGGGATATGGCTACACCTTC	CASRVRLPREGYGYTF
TRBV4-1	-	-	TRBJ2-5	TGCGCCAGCAGCCAAGGCGGTGAGACCCAGTACTTC	CASSQGGETQYF
TRBV3-1/TRBV3-2	TRBD2	-	TRBJ2-3	TGTGCCAGCAGCCAAGGATTAGGGGCTAGCGGGGGATCCACAGATACGCAGTATTTT	CASSQGLGASGGSTDTQYF
TRBV6-5	-	-	TRBJ1-1	TGTGCCAGCAGTTACTCTCTTGCCAGGAACACTGAAGCTTTCTTT	CASSYSLARNTEAFF
TRBV6-6	-	-	TRBJ1-5	TGTGCCAGCAGGCTAAATCAGCCCCAGCATTTT	CASRLNQPQHF
TRBV28	TRBD1	-	TRBJ1-5	TGTGCCAGCCAGTTAAACCAGGGGGTGGGAAATCAGCCCCAGCATTTT	CASQLNQGVGNQPQHF
TRBV11-2	-	-	TRBJ1-2	TGTGCCAGCAGCTTTTATGCGGGGGGTGAGAATGGCTACACCTTC	CASSFYAGGENGYTF
TRBV6-5	-	-	TRBJ1-3	TGTGCCAGCAGCATCTCCACAGGGAACGGAAACACCATATATTTT	CASSISTGNGNTIYF